This TCR beta chain was found in a study of molecular identifiers for immune sequencing clone quantification. The CDR3 is 17 residues long. Trimming took 6 bases from V and 3 from J; bases not matched to a gene: 13. Germline V gives CDR1 SGHAT, CDR2 FQDESV (reference sequence). This clonotype has at least ten counts. What it binds is unknown. Broader study findings: Amid approximately 1 million naive cells, spiked Jurkat TCR RNA from one cell was reportedly still detectable. Effector cells kept over 98% of their molecules in clones above 20 RNA copies, while naive cells kept under 1% there. Highly expanded clone sizes could end up underestimated if a barcode were shared by identical TCR molecules.

The CD8+CD4-CCR7+CD45RA+ phenotype defined the sorted naive CD8 T cells. Each CDR3 protein is one row after TCRdb ran MiXCR on the PCR reads. The sample carries 65,000 or so distinct CDR3 sequences, 18% recorded once. Sequenced sample: naive CD8+ T cells from blood, with Jurkat cell RNA spiked in. Subset meaning: FACS-sorted CD8+CD4-CCR7+CD45RA+ naive T cells. This TCR was recovered from a human donor in good health. Some libraries in this study had Jurkat cell RNA spiked in. The gene calls are TRBV11-1 and TRBJ2-5, with 10 bases lining up with TRBD2. The CDR3 DNA reads TGTGCCAGCAGTCAAGGGGCTAGCGGGAGTATGGAAGAGACCCAGTACTTC. This encodes CASSQGASGSMEETQYF.